Detailed here is one TCR beta chain. There is no known antigen for this receptor. No base quality information exists; no much larger clone differs at one position. The library was generated by PCR. Reads for this sample came from an Illumina HiSeq 2500. TCR libraries were prepared with molecular barcoding, using unique molecular identifiers to normalize TCRbeta repertoire quantification. TCRdb redid the processing of the public reads, applying fastp at Q25 and MiXCR, and retained in-frame beta chains. Each entry is one CDR3 protein sequence, shown with its most common DNA and genes. This sample comprises about 500,000 distinct CDR3 sequences, roughly 33% of them detected only once. About 2.3% of the sample is in the top ten clones. The germline V gene sets CDR1 to SQVTM and CDR2 to ANQGSEA. V is pruned by 4 bases and J by 6 bases, leaving 6 bases of the junction without a gene match. From its cysteine to its phenylalanine, the CDR3 spans 14 amino acids. Just the 42-base CDR3 DNA is kept, in frame starting at base 1.

The data are from a study of T-cell reconstitution after alpha-beta-depleted transplantation in children (dated by TCRdb to 2016 to 2018). For the study in its entirety: Using TCR repertoire profiling, the study followed T-cell immune reconstitution in a quantitative way in children after TCRalphabeta/CD19-depleted allogeneic hematopoietic cell transplantation.

The sequence was collected from a human donor who donated a stem cell graft to a child with aplastic anemia. The V and J segments used are TRBV29-1 and TRBJ2-3; 11 bases in the junction line up with TRBD2. The material was PBMCs from the stem cell graft donor, obtained from the stem cell graft. The CDR3 in this case is CSVVPSGRSDTQYF. The bases read TGCAGCGTTGTCCCTAGCGGGAGGTCGGATACGCAGTATTTT.